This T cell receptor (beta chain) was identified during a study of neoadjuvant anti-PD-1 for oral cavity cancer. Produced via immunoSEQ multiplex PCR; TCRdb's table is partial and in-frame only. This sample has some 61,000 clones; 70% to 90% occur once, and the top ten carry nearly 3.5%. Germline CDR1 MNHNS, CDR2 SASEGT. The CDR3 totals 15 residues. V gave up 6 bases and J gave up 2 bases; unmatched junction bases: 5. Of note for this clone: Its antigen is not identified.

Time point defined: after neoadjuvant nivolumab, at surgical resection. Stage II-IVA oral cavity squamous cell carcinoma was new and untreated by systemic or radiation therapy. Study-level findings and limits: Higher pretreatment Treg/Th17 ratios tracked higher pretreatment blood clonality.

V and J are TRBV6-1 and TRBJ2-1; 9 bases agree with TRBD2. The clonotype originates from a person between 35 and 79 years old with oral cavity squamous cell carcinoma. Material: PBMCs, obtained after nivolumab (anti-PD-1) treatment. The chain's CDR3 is CASRAREGPYNEQFF. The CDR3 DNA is TGTGCCAGCAGGGCGCGGGAGGGCCCCTACAATGAGCAGTTCTTC.